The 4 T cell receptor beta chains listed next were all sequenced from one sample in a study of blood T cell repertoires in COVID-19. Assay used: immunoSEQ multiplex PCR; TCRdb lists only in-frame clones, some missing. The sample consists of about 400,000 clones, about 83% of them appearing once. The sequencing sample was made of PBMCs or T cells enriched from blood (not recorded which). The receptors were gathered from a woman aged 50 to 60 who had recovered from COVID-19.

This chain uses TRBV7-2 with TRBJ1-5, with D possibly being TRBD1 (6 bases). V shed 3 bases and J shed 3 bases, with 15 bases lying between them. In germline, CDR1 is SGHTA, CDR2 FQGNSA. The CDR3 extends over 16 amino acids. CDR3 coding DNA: TGTGCCAGCAGCTTGACCGGGACAAGCCCCAATCAGCCCCAGCATTTT. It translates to CASSLTGTSPNQPQHF.

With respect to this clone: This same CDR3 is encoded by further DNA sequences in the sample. The CDR3 nucleotides read TGTGCCAGCAGTTCGGGGACTGAAGCTTTCTTT. Translation: CASSSGTEAFF. The rearrangement joins TRBV6-5 to TRBJ1-1; the D is unclear. The CDR3 has 11 residues. Germline V CDR1 and CDR2: MNHEY, SVGAGI. The germline V and J ends were trimmed by 4 bases and 5 bases, with 5 bases remaining between them.

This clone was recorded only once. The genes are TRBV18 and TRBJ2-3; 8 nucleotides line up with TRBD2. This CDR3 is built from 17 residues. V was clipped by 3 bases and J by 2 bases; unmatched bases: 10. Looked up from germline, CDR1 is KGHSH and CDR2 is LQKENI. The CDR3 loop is CASSPYQLAEHTDTQYF. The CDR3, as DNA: TGTGCCAGCTCACCCTACCAACTAGCGGAGCACACAGATACGCAGTATTTT.

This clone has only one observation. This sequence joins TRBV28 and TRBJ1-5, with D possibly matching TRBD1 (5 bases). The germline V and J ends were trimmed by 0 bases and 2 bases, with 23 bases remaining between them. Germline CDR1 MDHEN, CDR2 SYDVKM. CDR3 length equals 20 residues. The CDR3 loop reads CASSLWGKQVGVWGNQPQHF. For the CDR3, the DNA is TGTGCCAGCAGTTTATGGGGGAAACAGGTTGGGGTTTGGGGCAATCAGCCCCAGCATTTT.